The present T cell receptor beta chain was sequenced within a study of early T cells in non-severe SARS-CoV-2 infection (dated by TCRdb to about 2021). With regard to the full study: Bulk RNA from unsorted whole blood was used for TCR sequencing, so alpha and beta chains could not be paired. The study at large found these results: VDJdb matching was skewed toward anti-spike CD8 responses and likely underestimated virus-specific expansions, missing private and CD4 specificities.

This was a case-control study nested in a cohort of healthcare workers in London, UK, who had nasopharyngeal swab PCR tests and blood samples taken every week. Healthcare workers were enrolled in the week of the UK lockdown, from 23 to 31 March 2020, and were followed every week for up to roughly 15 weeks. Trimming takes 4 bases from V and 3 bases from J, and the germline ends sit 3 bases apart. CDR1 is given as SQVTM and CDR2 as ANQGSEA, both from the germline V gene. Including cysteine and phenylalanine, the CDR3 has 11 amino acids. Only the CDR3 portion is preserved as DNA: 33 bases, with reading frame beginning at the first base. Library preparation was by 5' RACE. TCRdb lists the instrument as NextSeq 500. In the TCR library protocol, unique molecular identifiers were attached to individual cDNA molecules to correct for PCR bias and sequencing error. Both TCR alpha and beta chains were sequenced, and tight co-correlation was observed between alpha and beta sequence abundances in each sample. In the source study's methods: Decombinator V4 was used to annotate the V gene, J gene and CDR3 of the TCR sequences. Expanded TCRs were defined as changing significantly between any two time points under a Poisson model with p below 0.0001. TCR abundances were normalised to the total number of TCRs sequenced in each sample and reported as counts per million. TRAV1-2 paired with TRAJ12, TRAJ20 or TRAJ33 defined MAIT TCRs, while TRAV10 paired with TRAJ18 defined iNKT TCRs. VDJdb, accessed 1 November 2021, was searched for CMV, EBV and SARS-CoV-2 annotated TCRs, with TCRs annotated for multiple antigens excluded. TCRdb reworked the public reads: Q25 trimming with fastp, MiXCR clone assembly, productive beta chains retained. Rows merge per CDR3 protein into single entries with the most common DNA and genes. These V and J calls originate from TCRdb's pipeline instead of the authors' own analysis. In this sample the table shows 30,000 to 40,000 distinct CDR3 sequences, about 5.6% of which occur a single time. About 7.3% of the sample lies in the top ten.

This clonotype came up many times. What antigen it recognizes has not been identified. No much larger clone is present one base from it, and per-base qualities are unavailable. The TCR originated in an adult who was a healthcare worker with PCR-confirmed SARS-CoV-2 infection or an uninfected control (not recorded which). This chain joins TRBV29-1 to TRBJ2-2; there is no confident call for the D gene. The sample consisted of whole blood. Here is the DNA: TGCAGCGTTGTTGACACCGGGGAGCTGTTTTTT. Its translation is CSVVDTGELFF.